One and the same sample provided the 22 T cell receptor beta chains below, sequenced in a study of PD-1 blockade in classical Hodgkin lymphoma. Sequenced by immunoSEQ multiplex PCR; TCRdb stores in-frame clones only, minus some. The sample holds tens of thousands of clones; under 75% are singletons and the top ten take around 15%. Each patient relapsed following autologous stem cell transplantation, and prior brentuximab vedotin exposure differed. The material was peripheral blood mononuclear cells (PBMCs), obtained before the second cycle of nivolumab. These receptors came from a human donor with classical Hodgkin lymphoma.

The chain uses TRBV18 and TRBJ2-3; D call uncertain. CDR3 length: 12 residues. CDR1 KGHSH and CDR2 LQKENI come from the germline V gene. V shed 4 bases and J shed 2 bases, with 4 bases lying between them. CDR3 loop: CASSLYTDTQYF. DNA for the CDR3: TGTGCCAGCTCACTCTACACAGATACGCAGTATTTT.

The chain links TRBV7-3 to TRBJ2-5; D may be TRBD1 (6 bases). There are 14 residues in the CDR3. Between the trimmed V and J ends, which lost 0 bases and 4 bases, there was a span of 9 bases. CDR1 and CDR2 (germline): SGHTA, FQGTGA. The chain's CDR3 is CASSLTGAGETQYF. Here the CDR3 DNA reads TGTGCCAGCAGCTTAACGGGGGCAGGAGAGACCCAGTACTTC.

The rearrangement joins TRBV2 to TRBJ2-7; D not certain. The germline V gene encodes CDR1 SNHLY and CDR2 FYNNEI. This CDR3 spans 13 amino acids. The V and J ends lost 6 bases and 1 base respectively, with 10 bases between them. CDR3 in DNA: TGTGCCAGCAGCGAAAGGTGGTCCTACGAGCAGTACGTC. It translates to CASSERWSYEQYV.

V and J are TRBV10-3 and TRBJ2-5, with 11 positions matching TRBD2. The V gene end was trimmed by 4 bases and the J gene end by 5 bases; junction bases not matched to a gene: 3. Germline V gene data show CDR1 as ENHRY and CDR2 as SYGVKD. The CDR3 is 14 residues long. The CDR3 sequence: CAISVAGGPETQYF. The CDR3 bases are TGTGCCATCAGTGTAGCGGGGGGGCCCGAGACCCAGTACTTC.

The rearrangement uses TRBV18 and TRBJ2-7, with D perhaps assigned TRBD1 or TRBD2 (5 bases each). Germline V CDR1 and CDR2: KGHSH, LQKENI. This CDR3 contains 15 residues. The V end lost 2 bases, the J end lost 3 bases, and 14 bases lay between the germline ends. The CDR3, as DNA: TGTGCCAGCTCACCAGCCGGGACCCATAACTACGAGCAGTACTTC. This gives the protein CASSPAGTHNYEQYF.

This chain connects TRBV18 to TRBJ2-3; D is undetermined. Germline values: CDR1 KGHSH, CDR2 LQKENI. This CDR3 region has 11 residues. V was cut by 3 bases and J by 5 bases, with 3 bases left in between. DNA of the CDR3: TGTGCCAGCTCACCTGGAGATACGCAGTATTTT. Protein sequence: CASSPGDTQYF.

This clone is termed medium-sized. The gene calls are TRBV9 and TRBJ2-2; D is possibly TRBD2 (5 bases). This CDR3 region has 15 residues. CDR1 and CDR2 from the germline V gene are SGDLS and YYNGEE. Trimming removed 4 bases from V and 8 bases from J, with 18 bases in between. CDR3 bases: TGTGCCAGCAGCCCCAGGAGGTACCTCGAAGGGGAGCTGTTTTTT. Protein sequence: CASSPRRYLEGELFF.

The rearrangement links TRBV6-6 to TRBJ1-2; D gene unclear. The CDR3 covers 14 residues. Germline assignment: CDR1 MNHNY and CDR2 SVGAGI (reference sequence). Trimming removed 3 bases from V and 0 bases from J, with 8 bases in between. The CDR3 loop is CASSYGIANYGYTF. The CDR3 nucleotides read TGTGCCAGCAGTTATGGGATAGCTAACTATGGCTACACCTTC.

The chain recombines TRBV6-1 with TRBJ2-7; 7 nucleotides line up with TRBD1. This CDR3 has 15 amino acids. V trimming: 0 bases; J trimming: 6 bases; junction bases outside the gene matches: 8. Germline CDR1 MNHNS, CDR2 SASEGT. CDR3 bases: TGTGCCAGCAGTGAAGCGTGGACAGGCCAAGGCGAGCAGTACGTC. Protein sequence: CASSEAWTGQGEQYV.

The chain is built from TRBV5-4 and TRBJ1-3; D is undetermined. The CDR3 has 15 amino acids. Germline V CDR1 and CDR2: SGHNT, YYREEE (reference sequence). V was pared by 3 bases and J by 0 bases, with 10 bases between. The CDR3 sequence: CASSSDLSSGNTIYF. The CDR3 bases are TGTGCCAGCAGCTCGGACCTGAGCTCTGGAAACACCATATATTTT.

This clone was counted only a few times. The chain uses TRBV4-1 and TRBJ1-2; tentative D call: TRBD1 (5 bases). This CDR3 is built from 15 residues. Between the trimmed V and J ends, which lost 5 bases and 2 bases, there was a span of 15 bases. The germline V gene encodes CDR1 MGHRA and CDR2 YSYEKL. The CDR3 here is CASSSGGGFNYGYTF. CDR3 bases: TGCGCCAGCAGCTCTGGGGGGGGGTTCAACTATGGCTACACCTTC.

V is TRBV7-3 and J is TRBJ1-1; D is unclear. Germline V lookup: CDR1 SGHTA, CDR2 FQGTGA. V was clipped by 5 bases and J by 2 bases, with 6 bases between them. This CDR3 comprises 12 residues. DNA of the CDR3: TGTGCCAGCAGCACCGACAACACTGAAGCTTTCTTT. Translation: CASSTDNTEAFF.

This clone occurred a few times. The chain employs TRBV15 and TRBJ2-1; 9 nucleotides agree with TRBD1. J gave up 3 bases and V 5 bases, and 5 bases lay outside the gene matches. This CDR3 has 15 amino acids. Germline CDR1 reads LNHNV; CDR2 reads YYDKDF (reference sequence). As DNA, the CDR3 is TGTGCCACCAGCCGGGGACAGGGTAACTACAATGAGCAGTTCTTC. As protein: CATSRGQGNYNEQFF.

The chain recombines TRBV25-1 with TRBJ1-5, with D maybe TRBD1 (6 bases). The CDR3 length is 14 residues. The V gene lost 2 bases and the J gene lost 14 bases, with 19 bases spanning the gap. CDR1 is MGHDK and CDR2 is SYGVNS in the germline V gene. The CDR3 spells CASSEAGTNRDKHF. Written as DNA, the CDR3 is TGTGCCAGCAGTGAAGCAGGGACAAACCGGGACAAGCATTTT.

This clone has more than one count but fewer than ten. The genes are TRBV10-3 and TRBJ1-1; a possible D gene is TRBD1 (5 bases). Deletions cut 9 bases from V and 2 bases from J, with 13 bases between. Germline loops: CDR1 ENHRY, CDR2 SYGVKD. The CDR3 consists of 13 residues. The CDR3 sequence is CAIRDSVNTEAFF. In DNA, the CDR3 is TGTGCCATTCGGGACTCGGTCAACACTGAAGCTTTCTTT.

V is TRBV7-8 and J is TRBJ2-5; tentatively, D is TRBD1 (6 bases). Deletions cut 1 base from V and 3 bases from J, with 6 bases between. The CDR3 is 13 residues long. Germline values: CDR1 SGHVS, CDR2 FQNEAQ. DNA of the CDR3: TGTGCCAGCAGCTTAGACAGGGAAGAGACCCAGTACTTC. It yields the protein CASSLDREETQYF.

This clone was seen more than once but under ten times. The rearrangement joins TRBV4-1 to TRBJ2-3, with D perhaps given as TRBD1 or TRBD2 (5 bases each). The ends were cut back, 6 bases at V and 0 bases at J, with 22 bases in the middle. Germline CDR1 is MGHRA and CDR2 is YSYEKL. The CDR3 consists of 18 residues. This CDR3 reads CASRGDQGRPSSTDTQYF. Written as DNA, the CDR3 is TGCGCCAGCAGGGGGGATCAAGGCAGACCCTCTAGCACAGATACGCAGTATTTT.

In its sample, this clone was seen a few times. The rearrangement joins TRBV28 to TRBJ1-1; tentatively, D is TRBD1 (5 bases). V lost 5 bases to trimming and J lost 0 bases, with 25 bases between them. CDR3 length: 19 amino acids. In germline, CDR1 is MDHEN, CDR2 SYDVKM. This CDR3 is CASSTSVWGTRSMNTEAFF. DNA for the CDR3: TGTGCCAGCAGTACCTCCGTGTGGGGCACTAGATCCATGAACACTGAAGCTTTCTTT.

The chain recombines TRBV5-6 with TRBJ1-2; tentatively, D is TRBD1 (5 bases). CDR3 size: 12 residues. Germline CDR1 SGHDT, CDR2 YYEEEE. Between the trimmed V and J ends, which lost 4 bases and 8 bases, there was a span of 12 bases. As DNA, the CDR3 is TGTGCCAGCAGCGCCGGGACCCGGGGCTACACCTTC. This translates into CASSAGTRGYTF.

CDR3 sequence: CASRRWGRAGANVLTF. CDR3 DNA: TGTGCCAGCAGGAGGTGGGGCAGGGCTGGGGCCAACGTCCTGACTTTC. V and J are TRBV5-4 and TRBJ2-6; the D gene is possibly TRBD1 (5 bases). Per the germline V gene, CDR1 is SGHNT and CDR2 is YYREEE (reference sequence). Trimming took off 5 bases at V and 2 bases at J, with 14 bases between the two ends. CDR3 size: 16 residues.

The chain uses TRBV28 and TRBJ2-5; 11 nucleotides align to TRBD2. Trimming took 7 bases from V and 2 from J; bases not matched to a gene: 6. CDR1 is MDHEN and CDR2 is SYDVKM in the germline V gene. The CDR3 sequence is 15 residues long. The chain's CDR3 is CASTPSGGLQETQYF. Written as DNA, the CDR3 is TGTGCCAGCACCCCTAGCGGGGGGTTACAAGAGACCCAGTACTTC.

The chain employs TRBV6-5 and TRBJ2-5; D is perhaps TRBD2 (5 bases). From germline, CDR1 is MNHEY and CDR2 SVGAGI. The CDR3 has 14 residues. Trimming left V 0 bases short and J 4 bases short, with 9 bases between. CDR3 loop: CASSYSTGVETQYF. CDR3 nucleotide sequence: TGTGCCAGCAGTTACTCAACCGGGGTAGAGACCCAGTACTTC.